This entry concerns a single T cell receptor beta chain. Its target is unknown. The record originates from a study of T cells expressing NK-cell markers. Study context: Sorted CD3+CD56+NKG2C+, CD3+CD56+NKG2C- and CD3+CD56-NKG2C+ T-cell subsets were beta-chain profiled. General study findings and limits: Questions lingered over whether expanded NKG2C+ T cell clones were HCMV-specific. For roughly 6 donors, the dominant NKG2C+ clonotypes made up roughly 1.0-8% of their CD8+ T cells. These clonotypes, the leaders elsewhere, also led the CD3+CD56-NKG2C+ fraction in several donors.

TCRdb re-called the 5' RACE reads and catalogs CDR3 proteins one per entry, DNA excluded. Its table records some 150,000 distinct CDR3 sequences. This CDR3 region has 13 residues. Germline V gives CDR1 SGHVS, CDR2 FNYEAQ. This TCR came from a man in his late teens or twenties in good health. The specimen sequenced was blood T cells: a sorted CD56 or NKG2C T cell subset, CD4+ or CD8+ T cells, or bulk PBMC T cells (not recorded which). This chain joins TRBV7-6 and TRBJ2-1; without DNA, the TCRdb call of TRBD2 cannot be checked. The CDR3 protein is CASGILAGNEQFF.